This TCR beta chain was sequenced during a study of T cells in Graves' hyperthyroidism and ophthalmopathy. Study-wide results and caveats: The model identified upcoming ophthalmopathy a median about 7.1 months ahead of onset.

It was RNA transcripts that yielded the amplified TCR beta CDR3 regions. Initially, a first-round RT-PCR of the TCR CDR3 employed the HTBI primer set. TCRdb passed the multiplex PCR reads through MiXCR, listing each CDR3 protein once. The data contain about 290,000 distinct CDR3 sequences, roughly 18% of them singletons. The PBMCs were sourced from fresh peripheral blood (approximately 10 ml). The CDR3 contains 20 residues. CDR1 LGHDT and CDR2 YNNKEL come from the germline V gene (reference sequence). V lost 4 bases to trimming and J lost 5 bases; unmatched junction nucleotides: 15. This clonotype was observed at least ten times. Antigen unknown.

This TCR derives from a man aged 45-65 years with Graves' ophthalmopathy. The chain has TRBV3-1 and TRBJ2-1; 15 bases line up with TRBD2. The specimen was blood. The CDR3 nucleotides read TGTGCCAGCAGCCTACCGGGACTAGCGGGAGGCCCAACGATCCACAATGAGCAGTTCTTC. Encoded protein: CASSLPGLAGGPTIHNEQFF.